A single sample is the source of the 9 T cell receptor beta chains below, sequenced in a study of cytomegalovirus exposure and HLA in healthy donors. Both 60 Vbeta primers and 13 Jbeta primers went into the PCR. TCRdb's copy holds only in-frame clones and misses some; the assay was immunoSEQ multiplex PCR. The data hold about 200,000 clones, with around nine tenths observed a single time. The sequenced material came from PBMCs. The receptor source for this set is a woman younger than 30 in good health and CMV-seronegative.

V and J are TRBV7-2 and TRBJ1-2; possibly TRBD1 for D (6 bases). The ends were cut back, 8 bases at V and 6 bases at J, with 19 bases in the middle. CDR1 and CDR2 from the germline V gene are SGHTA and FQGNSA. The CDR3 covers 14 residues. In nucleotides, the CDR3 is TGTGCCAGCTACTCCCTGGGGGCGGGAGATGGCTACACCTTC. Translated: CASYSLGAGDGYTF.

This chain connects TRBV5-1 to TRBJ1-5, with 7 bases that match TRBD1. The CDR3 has 15 residues. Germline V gene data show CDR1 as SGHRS and CDR2 as YFSETQ. Unmatched junction bases numbered 6, after V lost 4 bases and J lost 2 bases. This CDR3 reads CASSRTGDGNQPQHF. The CDR3 nucleotides read TGCGCCAGCAGCCGTACAGGGGACGGCAATCAGCCCCAGCATTTT.

This chain joins TRBV7-9 and TRBJ2-7; TRBD1 is a possible D gene (5 bases). Deletions cut 4 bases from V and 4 bases from J, with 14 bases between. Germline V gene sequence: CDR1 SEHNR, CDR2 FQNEAQ (reference sequence). This CDR3 comprises 14 residues. CDR3 region: CASSSAVTEYEQYF. In DNA, the CDR3 is TGTGCCAGCAGCTCAGCCGTGACAGAATACGAGCAGTACTTC.

This chain uses TRBV5-4 with TRBJ2-7; D is possibly TRBD1 (6 bases). CDR1 SGHNT and CDR2 YYREEE come from the germline V gene (reference sequence). V lost 4 bases to trimming and J lost 3 bases, with 11 bases between them. The CDR3 runs to 13 residues. CDR3 nucleotide sequence: TGTGCCAGCAGCGAGGGGACATTCTACGAGCAGTACTTC. Its protein product is CASSEGTFYEQYF.

This clone was counted only a few times. This chain connects TRBV6-1 to TRBJ1-6; maybe TRBD1 (5 bases). The germline CDR1 and CDR2 sequences are MNHNS and SASEGT. This CDR3 is 14 amino acids long. The V end lost 6 bases, the J end lost 14 bases, and 20 bases lay between the germline ends. For the CDR3, the DNA is TGTGCCAGCAGCCCCCAACGGGCAGGGAGGACCCTCCACTTT. Protein sequence: CASSPQRAGRTLHF.

The rearrangement uses TRBV4-2 and TRBJ1-5; D is unclear. Germline V lookup: CDR1 LGHNA, CDR2 YNFKEQ. Between the trimmed V and J ends, which lost 0 bases and 4 bases, there was a span of 10 bases. The CDR3 has 15 residues. The CDR3 DNA follows: TGTGCCAGCAGCCAAGATCCCACAACGAATCAGCCCCAGCATTTT. Translation gives CASSQDPTTNQPQHF.

The V call is TRBV6-6, the J call TRBJ2-3; 8 bases are a match to TRBD2. V trimming: 4 bases; J trimming: 4 bases; junction bases outside the gene matches: 7. The germline CDR1 and CDR2 sequences are MNHNY and SVGAGI (reference sequence). The CDR3 loop spans 15 amino acids. CDR3 in amino acids: CASSLPGLGADTQYF. In DNA form, the CDR3 reads TGTGCCAGCAGTTTACCGGGACTAGGCGCAGATACGCAGTATTTT.

The rearrangement links TRBV27 to TRBJ1-2; tentatively, D is TRBD1 (5 bases). V lost 0 bases and J 5 bases, leaving 19 bases between the germline ends. CDR1 MNHEY and CDR2 SMNVEV come from the germline V gene (reference sequence). The CDR3 totals 17 residues. The CDR3 spells CASSLSGGVPGPYGYTF. CDR3 coding DNA: TGTGCCAGCAGTTTATCTGGAGGGGTTCCGGGGCCGTATGGCTACACCTTC.

This chain joins TRBV7-3 and TRBJ2-2; the match to TRBD1 covers 12 bases. Germline-derived CDR1 and CDR2 are SGHTA and FQGTGA. Trimming cost V 3 bases and J 6 bases; bases outside gene matches: 5. The CDR3 is made up of 16 amino acids. CDR3 amino acids: CASSFPGQGAAGELFF. CDR3 sequence (DNA): TGTGCCAGCAGCTTCCCGGGACAGGGGGCGGCCGGGGAGCTGTTTTTT. Full variable domain (rest looked up from reference TRBV7-3 and TRBJ2-2): GAGVSQTPSNKVTEKGKYVELRCDPISGHTALYWYRQSLGQGPEFLIYFQGTGAADDSGLPNDRFFAVRPEGSVSTLKIQRTERGDSAVYLCASSFPGQGAAGELFFGEGSRLTVL.